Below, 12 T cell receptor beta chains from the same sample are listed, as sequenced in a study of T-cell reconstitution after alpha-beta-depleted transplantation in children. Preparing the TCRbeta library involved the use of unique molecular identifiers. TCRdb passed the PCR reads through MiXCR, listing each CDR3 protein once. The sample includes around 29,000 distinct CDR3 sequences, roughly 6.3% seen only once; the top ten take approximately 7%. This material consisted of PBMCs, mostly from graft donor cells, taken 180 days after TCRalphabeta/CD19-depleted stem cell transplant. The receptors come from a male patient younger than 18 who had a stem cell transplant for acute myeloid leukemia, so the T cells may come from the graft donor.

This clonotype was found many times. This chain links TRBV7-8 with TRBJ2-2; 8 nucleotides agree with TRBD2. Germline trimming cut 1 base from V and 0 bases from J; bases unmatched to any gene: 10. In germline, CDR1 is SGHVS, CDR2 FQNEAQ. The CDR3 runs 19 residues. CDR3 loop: CASSLVGRSSGTNTGELFF. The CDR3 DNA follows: TGTGCCAGCAGCTTAGTTGGCAGGAGTAGCGGGACGAACACCGGGGAGCTGTTTTTT.

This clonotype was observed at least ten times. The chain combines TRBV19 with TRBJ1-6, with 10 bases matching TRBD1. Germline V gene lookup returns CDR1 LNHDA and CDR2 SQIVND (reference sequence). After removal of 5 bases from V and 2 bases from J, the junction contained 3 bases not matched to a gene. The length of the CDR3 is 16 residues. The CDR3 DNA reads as TGTGCCAGTAGTGACAGGGGGCAGACCTATAATTCACCCCTCCACTTT. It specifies CASSDRGQTYNSPLHF.

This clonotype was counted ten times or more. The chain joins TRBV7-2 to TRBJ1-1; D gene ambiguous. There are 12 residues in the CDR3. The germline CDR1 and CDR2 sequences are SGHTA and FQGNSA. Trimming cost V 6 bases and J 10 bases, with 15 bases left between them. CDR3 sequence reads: CASSTPLGGAFF. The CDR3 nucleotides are TGTGCCAGCAGTACCCCACTGGGTGGAGCTTTCTTT.

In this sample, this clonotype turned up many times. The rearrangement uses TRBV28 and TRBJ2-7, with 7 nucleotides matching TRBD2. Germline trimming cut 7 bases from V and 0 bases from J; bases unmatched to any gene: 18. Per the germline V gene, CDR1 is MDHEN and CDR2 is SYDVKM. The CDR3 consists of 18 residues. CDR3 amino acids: CASTKTGRFGDPSYEQYF. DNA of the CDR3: TGTGCCAGCACAAAGACCGGGAGGTTCGGGGACCCCTCCTACGAGCAGTACTTC.

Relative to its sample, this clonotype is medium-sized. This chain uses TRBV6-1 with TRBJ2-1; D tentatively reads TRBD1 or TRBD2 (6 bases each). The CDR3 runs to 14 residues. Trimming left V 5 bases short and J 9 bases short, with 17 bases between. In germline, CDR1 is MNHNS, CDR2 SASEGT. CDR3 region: CASSQGGRGGEQFF. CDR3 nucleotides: TGTGCCAGCAGTCAAGGGGGTAGGGGAGGTGAGCAGTTCTTC.

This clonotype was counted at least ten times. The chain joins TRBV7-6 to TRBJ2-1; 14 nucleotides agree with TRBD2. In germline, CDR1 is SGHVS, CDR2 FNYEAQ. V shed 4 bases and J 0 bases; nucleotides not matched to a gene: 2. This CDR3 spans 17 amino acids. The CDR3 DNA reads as TGTGCCAGCAGCTGGACTAGCGGGAGGAGCTCCTACAATGAGCAGTTCTTC. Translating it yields CASSWTSGRSSYNEQFF.

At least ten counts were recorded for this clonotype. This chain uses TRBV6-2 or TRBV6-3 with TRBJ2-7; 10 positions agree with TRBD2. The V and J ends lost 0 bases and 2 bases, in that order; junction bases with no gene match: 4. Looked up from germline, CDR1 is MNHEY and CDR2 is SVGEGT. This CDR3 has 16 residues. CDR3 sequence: CASSYSTSGRPYEQYF. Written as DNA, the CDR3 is TGTGCCAGCAGTTACTCGACTAGCGGGCGGCCCTACGAGCAGTACTTC.

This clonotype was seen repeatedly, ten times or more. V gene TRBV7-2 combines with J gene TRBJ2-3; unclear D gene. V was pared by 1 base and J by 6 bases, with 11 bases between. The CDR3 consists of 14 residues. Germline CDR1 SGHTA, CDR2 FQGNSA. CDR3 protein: CASSLGASGDTQYF. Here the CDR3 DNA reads TGTGCCAGCAGCTTAGGGGCTAGTGGTGATACGCAGTATTTT.

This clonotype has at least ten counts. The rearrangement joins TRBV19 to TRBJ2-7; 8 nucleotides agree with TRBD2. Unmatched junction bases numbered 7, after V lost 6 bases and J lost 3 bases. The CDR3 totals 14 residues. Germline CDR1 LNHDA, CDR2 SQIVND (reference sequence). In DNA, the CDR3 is TGTGCCAGTAGCCGGACTAGCCGGGACTACGAGCAGTACTTC. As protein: CASSRTSRDYEQYF.

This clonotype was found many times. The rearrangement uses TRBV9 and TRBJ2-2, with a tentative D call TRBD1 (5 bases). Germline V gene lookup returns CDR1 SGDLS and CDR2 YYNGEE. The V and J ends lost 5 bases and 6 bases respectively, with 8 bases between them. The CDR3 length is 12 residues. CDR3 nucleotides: TGTGCCAGCAGGGGGCCGGCCGGGGAGCTGTTTTTT. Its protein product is CASRGPAGELFF.

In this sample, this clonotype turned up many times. The CDR3 DNA sequence: TGCAGCGTTGGATTGAACAGGGAAGGTTCACCCCTCCACTTT. Its translation: CSVGLNREGSPLHF. This rearrangement joins TRBV29-1 to TRBJ1-6; D is perhaps TRBD1 (6 bases). The V gene's germline CDR1 is SQVTM and CDR2 ANQGSEA. The V end was cut by 4 bases, the J end by 9 bases, with 16 bases between. This CDR3 has 14 residues.

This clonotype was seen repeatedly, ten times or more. The CDR3 coding sequence is TGCAGTACCTCAGGGCCCGGGGAGCTGTTTTTT. Protein product: CSTSGPGELFF. The chain recombines TRBV20-1 with TRBJ2-2; possibly TRBD1 for D (5 bases). Germline CDR1 and CDR2: DFQATT and SNEGSKA (reference sequence). Trimming took 8 bases from V and 6 from J, leaving 10 bases between them. The CDR3 spans 11 residues.